These 7 T cell receptor beta chains were all obtained from the same sample, sequenced in a study of glioma-infiltrating T cells after dendritic cell vaccination. Time point denoted: after dendritic cell vaccination, including at tumor progression/relapse. Measured with immunoSEQ multiplex PCR; TCRdb has only the in-frame clones, and not every one. Among 90,000 to 140,000 clones listed, roughly 89% were seen once. The source material was blood, sampled after dendritic cell vaccination. The receptors shown here come from a human donor with glioblastoma.

The chain employs TRBV7-2 and TRBJ2-5, with a weak D call TRBD1 (6 bases). This CDR3 comprises 14 residues. Trimming pared 3 bases from V and 2 bases from J, leaving 10 bases between. Germline V gene sequence: CDR1 SGHTA, CDR2 FQGNSA. CDR3 sequence: CASSFPGQQETQYF. In DNA form, the CDR3 reads TGTGCCAGCAGCTTCCCGGGACAACAAGAGACCCAGTACTTC.

A remark on this clone: This CDR3 fails to terminate in the conserved phenylalanine or tryptophan, so it likely reflects a read error. V is TRBV29-1 and J is TRBJ1-2; no clear D. The V gene's germline CDR1 is SQVTM and CDR2 ANQGSEA. This CDR3 has 10 amino acids. Trimming cost V 4 bases and J 8 bases, with 8 bases left between them. The DNA for the CDR3 is TGCAGCGTTGGGGTTGGCGGCTACACCCTC. The encoded protein is CSVGVGGYTL.

The genes are TRBV5-4 and TRBJ1-2, with D maybe TRBD1 (6 bases). Germline loops: CDR1 SGHNT, CDR2 YYREEE (reference sequence). The CDR3 loop spans 12 amino acids. Between the trimmed V and J ends, which lost 0 bases and 6 bases, there was a span of 6 bases. The DNA for the CDR3 is TGTGCCAGCAGCTTGGAGGGGGATGGCTACACCTTC. It encodes CASSLEGDGYTF. Combining the CDR3 with reference TRBV5-4 and TRBJ1-2 gives the whole variable domain ETGVTQSPTHLIKTRGQQVTLRCSSQSGHNTVSWYQQALGQGPQFIFQYYREEENGRGNFPPRFSGLQFPNYSSELNVNALELDDSALYLCASSLEGDGYTFGSGTRLTVV.

This chain links TRBV5-1 with TRBJ2-1; D is unclear. Germline CDR1 reads SGHRS; CDR2 reads YFSETQ. The CDR3 is 15 residues long. V was trimmed by 6 bases and J by 8 bases, leaving 21 bases between them. CDR3 nucleotide sequence: TGCGCCAGCAACCCGACCGGGTCCTTTGAGTATGAGCAGTTCTTC. Protein product: CASNPTGSFEYEQFF.

The chain links TRBV30 to TRBJ1-1; D is unresolved. CDR1 and CDR2 from the germline V gene are GTSNPN and SVGIG (reference sequence). The V gene lost 0 bases and the J gene lost 11 bases, with 19 bases spanning the gap. The CDR3 is made up of 14 amino acids. In DNA, the CDR3 is TGTGCCTGGAGTGTAAGTTCCTTCGTCCCACGGGCTTTCTTT. Translation: CAWSVSSFVPRAFF.

The V gene is TRBV30, the J gene TRBJ1-1, with D possibly matching TRBD1 (5 bases). The V gene lost 3 bases and the J gene lost 3 bases, with 11 bases spanning the gap. In germline, CDR1 is GTSNPN, CDR2 SVGIG (reference sequence). This CDR3 is 13 amino acids long. Here the CDR3 reads CAWSATGDTEAFF. The CDR3 coding sequence is TGTGCCTGGAGCGCTACAGGAGACACTGAAGCTTTCTTT.

The V call is TRBV10-3, the J call TRBJ1-5; TRBD1 matches at 8 bases. CDR3 length equals 14 residues. CDR1 is ENHRY, CDR2 SYGVKD, per germline. After removal of 3 bases from V and 7 bases from J, the junction contained 5 bases not matched to a gene. The CDR3 region is CAISDTGGRQPQHF. CDR3 in DNA: TGTGCCATCAGTGACACAGGGGGACGACAGCCCCAGCATTTT.